This TCR beta chain comes out of a study of blood T cell repertoires in COVID-19. The wider study: Italy, Spain and the United States were the sources of the convalescent and acute COVID-19 samples. The cDNA or gDNA used as material had been derived from T cells, B-cell-depleted T cells, or PBMCs.

Original analysis: From reference gene primer amplification, estimates of nucleated cell counts were derived. Data came from immunoSEQ multiplex PCR; TCRdb stores just in-frame clones and leaves some out. The V and J calls and the clone size are those of that table, but D and trimming were determined from the DNA. The data show roughly 200,000 clones, with roughly nine tenths seen just once and 12% held by the top ten. The V and J ends lost 5 bases and 0 bases, in that order; junction bases with no gene match: 8. Germline CDR1 reads SGHTA; CDR2 reads FQGNSA. The CDR3 length is 16 residues. The sample was peripheral blood. The TCR comes from a woman younger than 30 who had recovered from COVID-19. The rearrangement uses TRBV7-2 and TRBJ2-3, with TRBD1 matching over 7 bases. CDR3 region: CASSPSGQLSTDTQYF. The CDR3 nucleotides are TGTGCCAGCAGCCCTTCGGGACAGTTAAGCACAGATACGCAGTATTTT.